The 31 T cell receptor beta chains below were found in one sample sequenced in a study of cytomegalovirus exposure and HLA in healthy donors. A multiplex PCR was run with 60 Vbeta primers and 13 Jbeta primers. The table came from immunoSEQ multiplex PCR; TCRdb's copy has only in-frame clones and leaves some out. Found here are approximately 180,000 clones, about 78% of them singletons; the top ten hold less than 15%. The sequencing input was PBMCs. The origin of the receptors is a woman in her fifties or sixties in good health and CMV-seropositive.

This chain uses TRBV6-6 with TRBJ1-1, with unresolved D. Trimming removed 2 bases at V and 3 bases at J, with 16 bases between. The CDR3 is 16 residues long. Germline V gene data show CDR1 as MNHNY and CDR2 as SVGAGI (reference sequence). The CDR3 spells CASSYPRVGGDTEAFF. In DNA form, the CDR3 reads TGTGCCAGCAGTTACCCCCGGGTCGGCGGGGACACTGAAGCTTTCTTT.

CDR3 DNA: TGCGCCAGCAGCTTGGAGGGGGAGAGAAGTTACGAGCAGTACTTC. As protein: CASSLEGERSYEQYF. V is TRBV5-1 and J is TRBJ2-5; D is perhaps TRBD1 (6 bases). The tail of the sequence fits TRBJ2-7 better, so the J call may be wrong. This CDR3 spans 15 amino acids. CDR1 SGHRS and CDR2 YFSETQ come from the germline V gene.

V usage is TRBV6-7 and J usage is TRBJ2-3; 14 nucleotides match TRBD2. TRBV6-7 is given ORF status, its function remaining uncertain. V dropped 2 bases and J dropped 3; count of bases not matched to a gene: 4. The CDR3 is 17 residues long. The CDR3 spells CASSYLRTSGGTDTQYF. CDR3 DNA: TGTGCCAGCAGTTACCTAAGGACTAGCGGGGGGACAGATACGCAGTATTTT.

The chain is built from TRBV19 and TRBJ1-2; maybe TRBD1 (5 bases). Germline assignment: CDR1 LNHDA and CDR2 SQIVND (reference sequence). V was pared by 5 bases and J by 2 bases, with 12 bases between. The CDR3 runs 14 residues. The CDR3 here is CASSYSPGNYGYTF. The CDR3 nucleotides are TGTGCCAGTAGTTACTCTCCAGGGAACTATGGCTACACCTTC. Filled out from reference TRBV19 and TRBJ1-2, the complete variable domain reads DGGITQSPKYLFRKEGQNVTLSCEQNLNHDAMYWYRQDPGQGLRLIYYSQIVNDFQKGDIAEGYSVSREKKESFPLTVTSAQKNPTAFYLCASSYSPGNYGYTFGSGTRLTVV.

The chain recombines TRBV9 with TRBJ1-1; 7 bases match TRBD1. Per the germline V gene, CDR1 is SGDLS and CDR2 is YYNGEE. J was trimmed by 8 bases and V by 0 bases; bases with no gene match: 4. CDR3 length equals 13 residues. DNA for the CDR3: TGTGCCAGCAGCGTAGACGTACAGGGGGAAGCTTTCTTT. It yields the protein CASSVDVQGEAFF. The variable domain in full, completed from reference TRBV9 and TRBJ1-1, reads DSGVTQTPKHLITATGQRVTLRCSPRSGDLSVYWYQQSLDQGLQFLIQYYNGEERAKGNILERFSAQQFPDLHSELNLSSLELGDSALYFCASSVDVQGEAFFGQGTRLTVV.

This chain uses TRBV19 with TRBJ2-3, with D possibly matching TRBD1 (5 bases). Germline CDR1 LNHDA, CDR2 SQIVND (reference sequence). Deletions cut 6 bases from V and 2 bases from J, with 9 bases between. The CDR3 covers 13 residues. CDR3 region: CASRGPLTDTQYF. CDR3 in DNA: TGTGCCAGTAGGGGGCCTCTCACAGATACGCAGTATTTT.

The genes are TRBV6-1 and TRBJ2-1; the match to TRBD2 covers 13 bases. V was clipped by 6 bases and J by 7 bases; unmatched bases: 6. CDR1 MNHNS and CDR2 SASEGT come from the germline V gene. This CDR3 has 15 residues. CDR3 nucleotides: TGTGCCAGCAGAACTAGCGGGGGGGCCTGGAATGAGCAGTTCTTC. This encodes CASRTSGGAWNEQFF.

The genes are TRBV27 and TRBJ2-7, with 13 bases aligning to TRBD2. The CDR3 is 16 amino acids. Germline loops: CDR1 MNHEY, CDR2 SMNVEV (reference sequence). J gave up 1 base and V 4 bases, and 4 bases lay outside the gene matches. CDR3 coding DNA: TGTGCCAGCAGTTCGGGACTAGCGGGGAGATCCTACGAGCAGTACTTC. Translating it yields CASSSGLAGRSYEQYF.

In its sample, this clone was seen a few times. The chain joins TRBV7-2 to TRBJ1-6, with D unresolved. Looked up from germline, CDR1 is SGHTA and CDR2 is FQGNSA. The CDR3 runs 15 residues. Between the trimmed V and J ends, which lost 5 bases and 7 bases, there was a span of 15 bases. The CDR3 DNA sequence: TGTGCCAGCAGCCCTTTACGAGGTGCGAATTCACCCCTCCACTTT. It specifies CASSPLRGANSPLHF.

CDR3: CASTREGGTEAFF. CDR3 nucleotide sequence: TGTGCCAGCACCAGGGAGGGGGGCACTGAAGCTTTCTTT. The genes are TRBV2 and TRBJ1-1; D might be TRBD1 (6 bases). The CDR3 is 13 residues long. Per germline, CDR1 SNHLY and CDR2 FYNNEI. Trimming cost V 7 bases and J 4 bases, with 13 bases left between them.

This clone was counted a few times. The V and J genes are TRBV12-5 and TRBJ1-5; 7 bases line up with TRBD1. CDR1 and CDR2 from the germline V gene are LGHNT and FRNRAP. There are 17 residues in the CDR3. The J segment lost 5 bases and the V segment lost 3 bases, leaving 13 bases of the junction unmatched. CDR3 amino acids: CASGFHQGTVSDQPQHF. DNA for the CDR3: TGTGCTAGTGGTTTTCACCAAGGGACAGTAAGTGATCAGCCCCAGCATTTT.

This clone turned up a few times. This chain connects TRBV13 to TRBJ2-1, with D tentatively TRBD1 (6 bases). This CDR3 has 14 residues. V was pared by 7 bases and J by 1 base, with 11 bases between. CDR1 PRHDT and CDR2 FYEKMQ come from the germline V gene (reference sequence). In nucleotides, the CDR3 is TGTGCCAGCACCGGACAGACATCCTACAATGAGCAGTTCTTC. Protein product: CASTGQTSYNEQFF.

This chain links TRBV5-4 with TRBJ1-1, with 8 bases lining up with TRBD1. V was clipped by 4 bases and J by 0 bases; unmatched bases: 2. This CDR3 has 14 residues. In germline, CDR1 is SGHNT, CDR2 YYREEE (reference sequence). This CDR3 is CASSPGGVNTEAFF. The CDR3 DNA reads TGTGCCAGCAGCCCAGGGGGCGTGAACACTGAAGCTTTCTTT. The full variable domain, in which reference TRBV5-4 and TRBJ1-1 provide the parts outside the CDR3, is ETGVTQSPTHLIKTRGQQVTLRCSSQSGHNTVSWYQQALGQGPQFIFQYYREEENGRGNFPPRFSGLQFPNYSSELNVNALELDDSALYLCASSPGGVNTEAFFGQGTRLTVV.

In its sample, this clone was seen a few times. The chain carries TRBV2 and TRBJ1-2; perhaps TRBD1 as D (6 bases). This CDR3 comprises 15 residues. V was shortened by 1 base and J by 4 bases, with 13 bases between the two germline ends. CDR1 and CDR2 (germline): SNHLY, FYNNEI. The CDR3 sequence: CASSEEGGRVYGYTF. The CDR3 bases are TGTGCCAGCAGTGAAGAGGGGGGGCGCGTCTATGGCTACACCTTC.

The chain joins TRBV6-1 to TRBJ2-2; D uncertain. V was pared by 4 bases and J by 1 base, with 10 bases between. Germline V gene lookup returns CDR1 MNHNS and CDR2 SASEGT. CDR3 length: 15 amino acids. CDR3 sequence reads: CASSGRMGNTGELFF. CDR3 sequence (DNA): TGTGCCAGCAGTGGGAGAATGGGGAACACCGGGGAGCTGTTTTTT.

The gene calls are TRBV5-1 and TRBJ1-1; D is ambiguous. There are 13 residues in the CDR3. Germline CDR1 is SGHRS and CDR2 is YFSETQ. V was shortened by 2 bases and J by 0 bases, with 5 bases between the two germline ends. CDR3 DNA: TGCGCCAGCAGCTTTCAGGTGAACACTGAAGCTTTCTTT. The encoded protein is CASSFQVNTEAFF.

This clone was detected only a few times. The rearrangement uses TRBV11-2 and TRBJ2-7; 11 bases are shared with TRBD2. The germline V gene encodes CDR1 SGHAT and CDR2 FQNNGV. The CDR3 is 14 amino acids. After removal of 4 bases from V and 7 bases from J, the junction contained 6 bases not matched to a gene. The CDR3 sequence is CASSSDSGGGEQYF. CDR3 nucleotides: TGTGCCAGCAGCTCTGATAGCGGGGGGGGTGAGCAGTACTTC.

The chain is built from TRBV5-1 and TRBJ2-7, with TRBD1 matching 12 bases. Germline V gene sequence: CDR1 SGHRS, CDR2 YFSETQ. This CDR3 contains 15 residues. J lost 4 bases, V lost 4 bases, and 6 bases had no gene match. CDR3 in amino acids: CASSPGTGGFYEQYF. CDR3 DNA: TGCGCCAGCAGCCCCGGGACAGGGGGCTTTTACGAGCAGTACTTC.

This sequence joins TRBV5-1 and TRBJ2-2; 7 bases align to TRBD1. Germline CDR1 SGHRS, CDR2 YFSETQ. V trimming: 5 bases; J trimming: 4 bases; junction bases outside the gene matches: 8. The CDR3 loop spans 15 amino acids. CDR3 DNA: TGCGCCAGCAGTTTCTCGACAGGGAGCACCGGGGAGCTGTTTTTT. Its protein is CASSFSTGSTGELFF. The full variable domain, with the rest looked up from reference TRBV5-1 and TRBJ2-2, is KAGVTQTPRYLIKTRGQQVTLSCSPISGHRSVSWYQQTPGQGLQFLFEYFSETQRNKGNFPGRFSGRQFSNSRSEMNVSTLELGDSALYLCASSFSTGSTGELFFGEGSRLTVL.

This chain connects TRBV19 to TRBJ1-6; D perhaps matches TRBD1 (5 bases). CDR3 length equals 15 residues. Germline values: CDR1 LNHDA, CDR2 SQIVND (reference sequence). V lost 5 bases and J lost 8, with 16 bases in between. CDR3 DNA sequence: TGTGCCAGTAGTCCCGAGGCGGGGGTTCATTCACCCCTCCACTTT. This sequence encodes CASSPEAGVHSPLHF.

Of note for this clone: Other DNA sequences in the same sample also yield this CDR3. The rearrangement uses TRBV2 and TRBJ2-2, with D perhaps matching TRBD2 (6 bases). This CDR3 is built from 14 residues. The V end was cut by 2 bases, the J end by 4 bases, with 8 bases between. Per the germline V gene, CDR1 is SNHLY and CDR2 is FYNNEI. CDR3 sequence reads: CASSERGGTGELFF. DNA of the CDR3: TGTGCCAGCAGTGAAAGGGGAGGCACCGGGGAGCTGTTTTTT.

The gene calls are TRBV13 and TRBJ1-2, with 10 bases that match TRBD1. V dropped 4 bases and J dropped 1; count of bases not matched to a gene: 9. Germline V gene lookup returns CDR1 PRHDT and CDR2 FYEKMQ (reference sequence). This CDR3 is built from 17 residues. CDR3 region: CASSSSGTGDVNYGYTF. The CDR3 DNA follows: TGTGCCAGCAGCTCCTCCGGGACAGGGGACGTTAACTATGGCTACACCTTC.

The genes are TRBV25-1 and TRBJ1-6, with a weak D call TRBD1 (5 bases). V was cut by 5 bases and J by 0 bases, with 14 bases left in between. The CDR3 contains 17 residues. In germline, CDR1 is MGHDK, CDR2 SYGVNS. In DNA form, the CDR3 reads TGTGCCAGCAGTTTAGGACATGCGAGCTCCTATAATTCACCCCTCCACTTT. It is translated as CASSLGHASSYNSPLHF. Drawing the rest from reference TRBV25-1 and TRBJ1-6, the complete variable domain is EADIYQTPRYLVIGTGKKITLECSQTMGHDKMYWYQQDPGMELHLIHYSYGVNSTEKGDLSSESTVSRIRTEHFPLTLESARPSHTSQYLCASSLGHASSYNSPLHFGNGTRLTVT.

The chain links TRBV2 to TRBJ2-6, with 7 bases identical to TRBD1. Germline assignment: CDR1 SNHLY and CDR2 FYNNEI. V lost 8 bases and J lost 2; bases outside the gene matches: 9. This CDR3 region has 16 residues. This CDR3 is CASRRLTGAGANVLTF. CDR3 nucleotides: TGTGCCAGCCGCCGATTAACAGGGGCTGGGGCCAACGTCCTGACTTTC.

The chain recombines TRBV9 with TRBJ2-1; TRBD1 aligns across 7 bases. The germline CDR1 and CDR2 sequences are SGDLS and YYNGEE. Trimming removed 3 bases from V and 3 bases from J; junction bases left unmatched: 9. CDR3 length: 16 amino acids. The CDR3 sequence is CASSASGTAFYNEQFF. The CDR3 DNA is TGTGCCAGCAGCGCCTCCGGGACAGCCTTCTACAATGAGCAGTTCTTC.

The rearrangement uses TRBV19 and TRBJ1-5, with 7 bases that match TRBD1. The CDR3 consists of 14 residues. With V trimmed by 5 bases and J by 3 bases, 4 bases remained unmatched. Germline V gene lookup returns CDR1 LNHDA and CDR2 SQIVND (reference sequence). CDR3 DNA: TGTGCCAGTAGTCCGACAGGGAACAATCAGCCCCAGCATTTT. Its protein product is CASSPTGNNQPQHF.

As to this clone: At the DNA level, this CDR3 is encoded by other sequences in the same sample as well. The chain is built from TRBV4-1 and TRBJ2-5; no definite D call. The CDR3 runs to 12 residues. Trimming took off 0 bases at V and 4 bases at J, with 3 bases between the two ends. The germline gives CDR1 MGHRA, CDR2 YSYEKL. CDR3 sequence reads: CASSQDRETQYF. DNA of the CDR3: TGCGCCAGCAGCCAAGACAGAGAGACCCAGTACTTC.

The CDR3 region is CASSTSGGNTEAFF. In DNA, the CDR3 is TGCGCCAGCAGCACATCCGGGGGGAACACTGAAGCTTTCTTT. V and J are TRBV4-1 and TRBJ1-1; a possible D gene is TRBD1 (5 bases). V dropped 5 bases and J dropped 1 base, with 11 bases sitting between them. CDR3 size: 14 residues. Per the germline V gene, CDR1 is MGHRA and CDR2 is YSYEKL.

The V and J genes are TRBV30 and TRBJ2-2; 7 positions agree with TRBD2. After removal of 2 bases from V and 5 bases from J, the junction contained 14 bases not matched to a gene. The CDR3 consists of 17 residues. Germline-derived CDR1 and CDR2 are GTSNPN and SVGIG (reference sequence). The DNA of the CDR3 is TGTGCCTGGAGTCGGGAACGAGGGACTACCTCGACCGGGGAGCTGTTTTTT. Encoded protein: CAWSRERGTTSTGELFF.

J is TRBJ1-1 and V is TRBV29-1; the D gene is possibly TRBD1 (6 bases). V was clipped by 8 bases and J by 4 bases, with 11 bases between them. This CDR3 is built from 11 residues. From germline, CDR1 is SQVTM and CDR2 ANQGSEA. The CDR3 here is CSFGQRTEAFF. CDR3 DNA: TGCAGCTTTGGACAGCGCACTGAAGCTTTCTTT.

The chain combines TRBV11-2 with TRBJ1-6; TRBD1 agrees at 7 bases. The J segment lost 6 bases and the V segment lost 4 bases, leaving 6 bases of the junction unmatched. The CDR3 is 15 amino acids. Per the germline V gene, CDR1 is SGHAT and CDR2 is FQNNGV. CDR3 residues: CASSYIQGPNSPLHF. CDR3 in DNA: TGTGCCAGCAGCTACATACAGGGGCCTAATTCACCCCTCCACTTT.